The 6 T cell receptor beta chains below all came from one sample that was sequenced in a study of blood T cell repertoires in COVID-19. Some clones are missing from TCRdb's copy, which holds only in-frame ones; the method was immunoSEQ multiplex PCR. Of 190,000 or so clones listed, roughly 87% are singletons. What was sequenced was PBMCs or T cells enriched from blood (not recorded which). Receptors originate from a woman in her 30s who had recovered from COVID-19.

The rearrangement uses TRBV11-2 and TRBJ2-3; 9 bases fit TRBD2. Germline trimming cut 8 bases from V and 0 bases from J; bases unmatched to any gene: 12. Germline V gene lookup returns CDR1 SGHAT and CDR2 FQNNGV. This CDR3 contains 17 residues. CDR3 coding DNA: TGTGCCAGCGGCGGGGCTAGCGGGGTTCCTAGCACAGATACGCAGTATTTT. It yields the protein CASGGASGVPSTDTQYF.

The chain joins TRBV11-2 to TRBJ2-2; 7 nucleotides align to TRBD2. There are 15 residues in the CDR3. The germline V gene encodes CDR1 SGHAT and CDR2 FQNNGV. The ends lost 1 base at V and 1 base at J; junction bases unmatched: 0. The CDR3 DNA follows: TGTGCCAGCAGCTTAGCGGGAGGGAACACCGGGGAGCTGTTTTTT. Translating gives CASSLAGGNTGELFF. Using reference TRBV11-2 and TRBJ2-2 for the parts outside the CDR3, the full variable domain is EAGVAQSPRYKIIEKRQSVAFWCNPISGHATLYWYQQILGQGPKLLIQFQNNGVVDDSQLPKDRFSAERLKGVDSTLKIQPAKLEDSAVYLCASSLAGGNTGELFFGEGSRLTVL.

CDR3 sequence: CASSQDSGGAVDTQYF. CDR3 coding DNA: TGTGCCAGCAGCCAAGACAGCGGGGGGGCTGTAGATACGCAGTATTTT. The V and J genes are TRBV4-2 and TRBJ2-3; 10 positions agree with TRBD2. V dropped 0 bases and J dropped 5; count of bases not matched to a gene: 5. The CDR3 covers 16 residues. Germline V gene sequence: CDR1 LGHNA, CDR2 YNFKEQ.

V is TRBV6-4 and J is TRBJ2-1; TRBD2 matches 11 bases. With V trimmed by 5 bases and J by 12 bases, 6 bases remained unmatched. Germline V gene sequence: CDR1 MRHNA, CDR2 SNTAGT. CDR3 length equals 13 residues. DNA of the CDR3: TGTGCCAGCAGTCAAGGGACTAGCGGAGGGCAGTTCTTC. It specifies CASSQGTSGGQFF.

The V gene is TRBV6-5, the J gene TRBJ2-7, with D unresolved. Trimming shortened V by 0 bases and J by 4 bases, and 10 bases separated the two germline ends. This CDR3 comprises 14 residues. The germline gives CDR1 MNHEY, CDR2 SVGAGI. Here the CDR3 reads CASSYSTDPYEQYF. Here the CDR3 DNA reads TGTGCCAGCAGTTACTCTACTGATCCTTACGAGCAGTACTTC.

This clone appeared a single time. The rearrangement links TRBV29-1 to TRBJ2-1, with 10 bases lining up with TRBD2. The CDR3 length is 19 residues. CDR1 is SQVTM and CDR2 is ANQGSEA in the germline V gene. V gave up 4 bases and J gave up 5 bases; unmatched junction bases: 20. CDR3 DNA sequence: TGCAGCGTTGGTGGGACCTGGGGGGCTAGCGGGAGATTCAACAATGAGCAGTTCTTC. This codes for CSVGGTWGASGRFNNEQFF.